The clone carrying this T cell receptor beta chain was seen a handful of times. As yet, its antigen is unknown. With 8 bases removed from V and 8 bases from J, the gap between germline ends came to 9 bases. Germline V gene lookup returns CDR1 MGHDK and CDR2 SYGVNS. This CDR3 is 10 amino acids long. Clones were read by immunoSEQ multiplex PCR, and TCRdb kept only the in-frame ones, dropping some. The sample includes under 400,000 clones, roughly 88% seen only once; the top ten take 0.9% to 1%. The entry originates in a study of cytomegalovirus exposure and HLA in healthy donors. Background on the study: The 120 validation repertoires, a later analysis reported, used the same platform as the approximately 670 repertoires from the first cohort.

The study's findings and limits: Per published reports, the classifier diagnosed cytomegalovirus status with high specificity and sensitivity.

The sequenced sample consisted of PBMCs. The clonotype was recovered from a man aged 25 to 40 in good health and CMV-seronegative. This chain connects TRBV25-1 to TRBJ2-5; D gene uncertain. CDR3 loop: CASGEITQYF. The CDR3 nucleotides read TGTGCCAGCGGAGAGATTACCCAGTACTTC.